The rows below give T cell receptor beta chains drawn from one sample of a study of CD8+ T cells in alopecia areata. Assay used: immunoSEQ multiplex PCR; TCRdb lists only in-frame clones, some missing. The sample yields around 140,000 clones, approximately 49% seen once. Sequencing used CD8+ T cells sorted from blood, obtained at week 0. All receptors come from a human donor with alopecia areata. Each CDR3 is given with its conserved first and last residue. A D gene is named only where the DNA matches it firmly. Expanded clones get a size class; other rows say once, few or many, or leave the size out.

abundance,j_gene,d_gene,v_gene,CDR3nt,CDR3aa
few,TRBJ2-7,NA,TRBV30,TGTGCCTGGAGTACGGATACTATCTACGAGCAGTACTTC,CAWSTDTIYEQYF
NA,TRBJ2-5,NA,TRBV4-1,TGCGCCAGCAGCCAAGATGGTGAAGAGACCCAGTACTTC,CASSQDGEETQYF
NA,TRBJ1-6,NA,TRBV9,TGTGCCAGCAGCGCCCTTTGGAGCTCCTATAATTCACCCCTCCACTTT,CASSALWSSYNSPLHF
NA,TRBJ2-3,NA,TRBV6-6,TGTGCCAGCTTCAGCGTGGGGGATACGCAGTATTTT,CASFSVGDTQYF
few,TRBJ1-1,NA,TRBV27,TGTGCCAGCAGTTTTCAGGGAGGTTCGATTGAAGCTTTCTTT,CASSFQGGSIEAFF
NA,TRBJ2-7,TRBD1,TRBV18,TGTGCCAGCTCACCAACTAGGACAGGCTACGAGCAGTACTTC,CASSPTRTGYEQYF
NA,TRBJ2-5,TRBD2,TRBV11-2,TGTGCCAGCAGCCCATTAGCGGGGGCAAAAGAAGAGACCCAGTACTTC,CASSPLAGAKEETQYF
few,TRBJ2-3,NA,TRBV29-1,TGCAGCGTTCGAGGAGGGGAGGTAGGGTATACGCAGTATTTT,CSVRGGEVGYTQYF
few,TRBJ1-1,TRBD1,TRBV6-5,TGTGCCAGCAGTTACTCAGGACAGGGGACTGAAGCTTTCTTT,CASSYSGQGTEAFF
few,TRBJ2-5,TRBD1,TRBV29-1,TGCAGCGTCATTCGTACAGGGGATATTGAGACCCAGTACTTC,CSVIRTGDIETQYF
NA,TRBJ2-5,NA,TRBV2,TGTGCCAGCAGTGAATTCAGCCTGGAGACCCAGTACTTC,CASSEFSLETQYF
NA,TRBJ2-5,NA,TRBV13,TGTGCCAGCAGCTTAGGTTCCGGACGAGAGACCCAGTACTTC,CASSLGSGRETQYF
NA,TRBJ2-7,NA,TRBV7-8,TGTGCCAGCAGCTTAGGGCTGGACATTTACGAGCAGTACTTC,CASSLGLDIYEQYF
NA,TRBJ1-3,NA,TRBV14,TGTGCCAGCAGCCAACCCCAGGGTAGTGGAAACACCATATATTTT,CASSQPQGSGNTIYF
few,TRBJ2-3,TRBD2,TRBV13,TGTGCCAGCAGCCACAGCGGGGGCTCAGATACGCAGTATTTT,CASSHSGGSDTQYF
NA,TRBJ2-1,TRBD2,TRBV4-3,TGCGCCAGCAGCCAAGATGGGACTAGCGGGGGGAATGAGCAGTTCTTC,CASSQDGTSGGNEQFF
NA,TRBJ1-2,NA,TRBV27,TGTGCCAGCAGTTATACAGGGACGAACTATGGCTACACCTTC,CASSYTGTNYGYTF
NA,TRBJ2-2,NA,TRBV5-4,TGTGCCAGCAGCTTGGAAGTGGGCGGCCCTCCCGGCGGGGAGCTGTTTTTT,CASSLEVGGPPGGELFF
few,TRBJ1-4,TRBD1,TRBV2,TGTGCCAGCAGCGAAACAGGGACAGGGTGGTCGACTAATGAAAAACTGTTTTTT,CASSETGTGWSTNEKLFF
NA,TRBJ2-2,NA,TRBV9,TGTGCCAGCAGCGTAAACTCCGGGGAGCTGTTTTTT,CASSVNSGELFF
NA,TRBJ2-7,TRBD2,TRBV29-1,TGCAGCGTTTCCGGGGGGGAAAGGTACGAGCAGTACTTC,CSVSGGERYEQYF
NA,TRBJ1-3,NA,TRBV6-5,TGTGCCAGCAGTTACTCCGGGACACCCTCTGGAAACACCATATATTTT,CASSYSGTPSGNTIYF
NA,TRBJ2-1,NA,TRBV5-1,TGCGCCAGCAGCTTGAGGGCCGGGACCCCAAACGCAGGGCAGTTCTTC,CASSLRAGTPNAGQFF
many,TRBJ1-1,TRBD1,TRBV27,TGTGCCAGTAAACGACAGGGGGCGAAGACTGAAGCTTTCTTT,CASKRQGAKTEAFF
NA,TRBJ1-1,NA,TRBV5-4,TGTGCCAGCAGCTTGGGCAGCACTGAAGCTTTCTTT,CASSLGSTEAFF
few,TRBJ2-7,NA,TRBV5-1,TGCGCCAGCAGCGCAGGGAACGTTTACGAGCAGTACTTC,CASSAGNVYEQYF
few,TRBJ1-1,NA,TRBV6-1,TGTGCCAGCAGCACCTCGACTTGGGGGACTGAAGCTTTCTTT,CASSTSTWGTEAFF
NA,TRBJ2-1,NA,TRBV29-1,TGCAGCGTTGAAGGACGGGAGCTGGGTGAGCAGTTCTTC,CSVEGRELGEQFF
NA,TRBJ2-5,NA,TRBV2,TGTGCCAGCACCACACGAGCAGAGACCCAGTACTTC,CASTTRAETQYF
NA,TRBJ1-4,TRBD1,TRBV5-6,TGTGCCAGCAGCCCCCGGGACAGCGCCGCAACTAATGAAAAACTGTTTTTT,CASSPRDSAATNEKLFF
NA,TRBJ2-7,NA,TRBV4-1,TGCGCCAGCAGCCAAAGAGGGGGGGGTGACCTCTACGAGCAGTACTTC,CASSQRGGGDLYEQYF
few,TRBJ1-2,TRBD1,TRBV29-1,TGCAGCGTCGGGACAGGGGGGCAGTTCCTCGGCTACACCTTC,CSVGTGGQFLGYTF
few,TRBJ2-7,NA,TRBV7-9,TGTGCCAGCAGAGCAGGGCATCGGGTCGAGCAGTACTTC,CASRAGHRVEQYF
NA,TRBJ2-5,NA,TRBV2,TGTGCCAGCATGGGCCTGGACCGGCCGACCCAGTACTTC,CASMGLDRPTQYF